This T cell receptor (beta chain) stems from a study of T cell responses to AZD1222 COVID-19 vaccine. Notes on the study in general: CD4 TCRs linked to vaccination spanned spike, dominating at 160-218 and 743-854.

As regards this clone: Its antigen is unidentified.

V dropped 5 bases and J dropped 6; count of bases not matched to a gene: 9. This CDR3 spans 15 amino acids. From germline, CDR1 is MNHNY and CDR2 SVGAGI (reference sequence). The repertoire was sequenced with immunoSEQ multiplex PCR; TCRdb's copy has only in-frame clones and lacks some. This sample has around 94,000 clones; approximately 88% occur once, and the top ten carry about a sixth. The rearrangement uses TRBV6-6 and TRBJ2-7; TRBD1 aligns across 11 bases. This clonotype originated in an adult in good health. The sample was peripheral blood, taken on day 0 of AZD1222 vaccination. This chain's CDR3 is CASSPPRTGGSEQYF. CDR3 in DNA: TGTGCCAGCAGTCCACCTCGGACAGGGGGCTCCGAGCAGTACTTC.